This T cell receptor beta chain was sequenced in a study of Graves' ophthalmopathy and Graves' hyperthyroidism. Broader study findings: Ophthalmopathy progression cases were predicted by the model with approximately 66% sensitivity and about 72% specificity. Blood samples also showed most expanded thyroid clonotypes exceeding 0.001 frequency.

From RNA, the CDR3 regions of TCR beta chains were amplified and sequenced. A first-round RT-PCR used HTBI primers, followed by a second-round multiplex PCR. TCRdb redid the calling of the multiplex PCR reads with MiXCR, one entry per CDR3 protein. The data contain some 410,000 distinct CDR3 sequences, roughly 21% of them singletons. As concerns this clonotype: Its antigen remains unknown.

The germline V gene encodes CDR1 LGHNT and CDR2 FRNRAP. Trimming pared 1 base from V and 1 base from J, leaving 13 bases between. The CDR3 sequence is 16 residues long. The PBMCs used were ones drawn from over 9.5 ml of fresh peripheral blood. The specimen sequenced was peripheral blood. The chain combines TRBV12-5 with TRBJ1-2; D is undetermined. The receptor was derived from a woman aged 18-29 years with stable Graves' hyperthyroidism. The CDR3 loop is CASGLGSGKLNYGYTF. CDR3 sequence (DNA): TGTGCTAGTGGTTTGGGATCGGGGAAGCTTAACTATGGCTACACCTTC. Combining the CDR3 with reference TRBV12-5 and TRBJ1-2 gives the whole variable domain DARVTQTPRHKVTEMGQEVTMRCQPILGHNTVFWYRQTMMQGLELLAYFRNRAPLDDSGMPKDRFSAEMPDATLATLKIQPSEPRDSAVYFCASGLGSGKLNYGYTFGSGTRLTVV.